This entry features one T cell receptor (beta chain) sequence. The entry originates in a study of blood T cells in healthy people across ages. Drawing of peripheral blood yielded roughly 9.8 milliliters from each donor. The CDR3 has 13 amino acids. The V end was cut by 0 bases, the J end by 5 bases, with 5 bases between. CDR1 MNHNS and CDR2 SASEGT come from the germline V gene. For the second PCR, which ran for roughly 7 to 11 cycles, a sample-barcoded 5' primer and a J-beta primer mix were used. TCRdb ran MiXCR on the 5' RACE reads and lists one entry per CDR3 protein. The sample lists 1,800,000 or so distinct CDR3 sequences, roughly 43% seen once, with 20% to 25% in the top ten.

The receptor was derived from a human donor in good health. The sequencing sample was made of blood. This rearrangement joins TRBV6-1 to TRBJ1-5; no definite D call. As DNA, the CDR3 is TGTGCCAGCAGTGAAGCGGTCTATCAGCCCCAGCATTTT. It codes for CASSEAVYQPQHF.